This T cell receptor (beta chain) was sequenced during a study of OX40 agonist ivuxolimab in advanced cancers. Study details: Prior therapy, whether anti-PD-1, anti-PD-L1 or anti-CTLA-4, was allowed, and approximately 37% had some. Study findings and constraints: Antigens targeted by the expanded peripheral T cells were not determined. Clonal expansion from baseline to week 6 occurred in both CD4+ and CD8+ T cells.

V was clipped by 8 bases and J by 2 bases, with 7 bases between them. Germline lookup yields CDR1 LNHDA and CDR2 SQIVND (reference sequence). CDR3 length: 11 amino acids. For this clone: Its target is unknown.

Only in-frame clones appear in the TCRdb table, and some are missing; sequencing was by immunoSEQ multiplex PCR. The sample lists tens of thousands of clones, around 86% occurring once. The clonotype was recovered from an adult with an advanced solid tumor such as melanoma, head and neck, liver or kidney cancer. V and J are TRBV19 and TRBJ2-7, with D tentatively TRBD2 (5 bases). This sample comprised CD4+ or CD8+ T cells sorted from blood, obtained in a trial of the OX40 agonist ivuxolimab. The CDR3 here is CASSGAYEQYF. The CDR3 DNA sequence: TGTGCCAGTTCCGGGGCCTACGAGCAGTACTTC.